This T cell receptor beta chain stems from a study of technical replicates of blood from several donors. This CDR3 comprises 14 residues. V was pared by 7 bases and J by 1 base, with 6 bases of the junction left unmatched. Looked up from germline, CDR1 is SGHNT and CDR2 is YENEEA. Assay: immunoSEQ multiplex PCR; the TCRdb copy retains only in-frame clones and omits some. The sample carries approximately 97,000 clones, around 95% recorded once. What was sequenced was T cells isolated from PBMCs. This receptor was taken from a human donor in good health. This chain uses TRBV11-3 with TRBJ2-5; 7 bases are shared with TRBD2. CDR3 sequence reads: CASTSGLIQETQYF. As DNA, the CDR3 is TGTGCCAGCACTTCGGGACTAATCCAAGAGACCCAGTACTTC.